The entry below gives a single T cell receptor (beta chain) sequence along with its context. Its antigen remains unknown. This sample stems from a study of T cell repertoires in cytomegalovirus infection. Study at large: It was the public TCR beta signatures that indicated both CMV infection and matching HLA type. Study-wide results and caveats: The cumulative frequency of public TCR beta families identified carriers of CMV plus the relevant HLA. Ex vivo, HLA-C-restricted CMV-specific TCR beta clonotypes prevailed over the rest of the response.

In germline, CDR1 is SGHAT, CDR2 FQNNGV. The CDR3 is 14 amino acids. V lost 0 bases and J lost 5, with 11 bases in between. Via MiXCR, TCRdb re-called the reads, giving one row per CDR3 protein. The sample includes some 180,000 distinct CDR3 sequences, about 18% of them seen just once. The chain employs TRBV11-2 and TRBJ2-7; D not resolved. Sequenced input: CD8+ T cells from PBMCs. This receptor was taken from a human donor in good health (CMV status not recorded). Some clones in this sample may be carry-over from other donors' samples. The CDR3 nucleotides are TGTGCCAGCAGCTTAGATTCTGGGGAAGACGAGCAGTACTTC. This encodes CASSLDSGEDEQYF.